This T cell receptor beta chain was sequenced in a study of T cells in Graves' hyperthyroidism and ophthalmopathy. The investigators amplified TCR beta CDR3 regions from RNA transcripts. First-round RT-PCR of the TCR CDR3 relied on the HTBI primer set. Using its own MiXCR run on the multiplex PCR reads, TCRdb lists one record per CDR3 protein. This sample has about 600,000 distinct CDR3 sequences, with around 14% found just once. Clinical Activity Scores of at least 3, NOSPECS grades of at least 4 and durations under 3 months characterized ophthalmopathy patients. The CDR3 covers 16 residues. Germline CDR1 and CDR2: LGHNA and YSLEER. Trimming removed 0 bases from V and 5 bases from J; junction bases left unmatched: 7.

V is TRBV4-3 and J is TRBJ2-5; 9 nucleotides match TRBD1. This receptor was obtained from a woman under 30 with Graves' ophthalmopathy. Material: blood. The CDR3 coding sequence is TGCGCCAGCAGCCAAGATGCGGACAGGGGTGGGGAGACCCAGTACTTC. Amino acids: CASSQDADRGGETQYF.